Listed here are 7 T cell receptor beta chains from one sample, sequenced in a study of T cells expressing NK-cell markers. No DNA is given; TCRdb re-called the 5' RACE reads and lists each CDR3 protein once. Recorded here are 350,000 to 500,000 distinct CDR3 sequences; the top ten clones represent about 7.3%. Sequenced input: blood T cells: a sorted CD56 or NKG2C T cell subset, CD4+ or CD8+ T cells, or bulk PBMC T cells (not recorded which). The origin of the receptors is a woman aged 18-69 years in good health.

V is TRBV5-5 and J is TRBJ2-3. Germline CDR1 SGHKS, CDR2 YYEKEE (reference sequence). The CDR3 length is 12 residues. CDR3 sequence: CASSLVLDTQYF.

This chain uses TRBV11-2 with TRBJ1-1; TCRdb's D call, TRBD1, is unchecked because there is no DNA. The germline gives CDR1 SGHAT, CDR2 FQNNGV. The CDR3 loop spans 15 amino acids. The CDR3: CASRGPVRENTEAFF.

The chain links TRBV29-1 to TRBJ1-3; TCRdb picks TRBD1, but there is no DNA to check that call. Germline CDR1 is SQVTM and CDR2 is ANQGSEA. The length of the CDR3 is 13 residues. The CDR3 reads CSVESGNGNTIYF.

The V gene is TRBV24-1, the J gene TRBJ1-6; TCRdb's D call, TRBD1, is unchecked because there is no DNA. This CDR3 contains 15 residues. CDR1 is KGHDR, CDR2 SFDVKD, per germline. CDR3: CATSEGTGVNSPLHF.

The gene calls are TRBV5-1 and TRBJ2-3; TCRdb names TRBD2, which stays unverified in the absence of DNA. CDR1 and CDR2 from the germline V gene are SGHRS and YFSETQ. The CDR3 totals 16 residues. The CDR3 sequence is CASSFAREYPTDTQYF. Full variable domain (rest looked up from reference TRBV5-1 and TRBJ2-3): KAGVTQTPRYLIKTRGQQVTLSCSPISGHRSVSWYQQTPGQGLQFLFEYFSETQRNKGNFPGRFSGRQFSNSRSEMNVSTLELGDSALYLCASSFAREYPTDTQYFGPGTRLTVL.

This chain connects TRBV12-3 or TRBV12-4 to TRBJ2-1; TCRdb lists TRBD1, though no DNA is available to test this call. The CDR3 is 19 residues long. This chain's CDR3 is CASTIYPTMGQGLYNEQFF.

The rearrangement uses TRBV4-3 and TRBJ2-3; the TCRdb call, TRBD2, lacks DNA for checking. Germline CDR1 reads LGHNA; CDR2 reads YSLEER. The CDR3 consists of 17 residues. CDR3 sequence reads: CASSHDWTASSTDTQYF.